The 10 T cell receptor beta chains below were found in one sample sequenced in a study of CXCR3-negative and CXCR3-positive naive CD8 T cells. UMI-tagged TRB cDNA libraries were built via 5' RACE. From its re-call of the 5' RACE reads, TCRdb lists each CDR3 protein once, without DNA. The data show some 130,000 distinct CDR3 sequences, and the top ten clones hold 0.29%. Sequenced: naive CXCR3- CD8+ T cells from blood. Documented subset: CD45RO-CCR7+CD27+CD95- naive CD8+ T cells lacking CXCR3 (TNR3-). The receptors here all came from a human donor in good health. Some clones in this sample may be carry-over from other donors' samples.

This sequence joins TRBV5-1 and TRBJ2-7; TCRdb's D call, TRBD2, is unchecked because there is no DNA. The CDR3 covers 14 residues. Germline V gene lookup returns CDR1 SGHRS and CDR2 YFSETQ. This chain's CDR3 is CASSPRGPPYEQYF. The whole variable domain, filled in from reference TRBV5-1 and TRBJ2-7, reads KAGVTQTPRYLIKTRGQQVTLSCSPISGHRSVSWYQQTPGQGLQFLFEYFSETQRNKGNFPGRFSGRQFSNSRSEMNVSTLELGDSALYLCASSPRGPPYEQYFGPGTRLTVT.

V gene TRBV28 combines with J gene TRBJ2-7; the TRBD2 assignment by TCRdb is unverifiable without DNA. Germline CDR1 MDHEN, CDR2 SYDVKM. The CDR3 has 14 residues. The CDR3 spells CASSFQGPWWEQYF.

The chain links TRBV2 to TRBJ2-3; TCRdb names TRBD1, which stays unverified in the absence of DNA. Germline loops: CDR1 SNHLY, CDR2 FYNNEI. The CDR3 contains 15 residues. The CDR3 is CASSGSGEGTDTQYF.

This chain links TRBV20-1 with TRBJ2-1. The CDR3 extends over 12 amino acids. Germline V lookup: CDR1 DFQATT, CDR2 SNEGSKA (reference sequence). The CDR3 loop is CSVLQNYNEQFF.

This chain connects TRBV11-2 to TRBJ1-5. This CDR3 is built from 14 residues. Germline lookup yields CDR1 SGHAT and CDR2 FQNNGV. The CDR3 here is CASSLSPMGQPQHF.

The chain couples TRBV7-9 to TRBJ2-2; TCRdb returns TRBD2, unconfirmable since there is no DNA. Germline CDR1 and CDR2: SEHNR and FQNEAQ (reference sequence). The CDR3 covers 14 residues. The CDR3 sequence is CASSPPAAPGELFF. The entire variable domain, with the rest obtained from reference TRBV7-9 and TRBJ2-2, is as follows: DTGVSQNPRHKITKRGQNVTFRCDPISEHNRLYWYRQTLGQGPEFLTYFQNEAQLEKSRLLSDRFSAERPKGSFSTLEIQRTEQGDSAMYLCASSPPAAPGELFFGEGSRLTVL.

This chain uses TRBV19 with TRBJ2-1; lacking DNA, the TRBD2 call made by TCRdb goes unchecked. The CDR3 length is 17 residues. CDR1 LNHDA and CDR2 SQIVND come from the germline V gene (reference sequence). The CDR3 sequence: CASSGTSGGASFNEQFF.

The chain couples TRBV28 to TRBJ2-7. Looked up from germline, CDR1 is MDHEN and CDR2 is SYDVKM. The CDR3 has 15 residues. CDR3 loop: CASSSFYTGSYEQYF.

This rearrangement joins TRBV4-3 to TRBJ2-3; checking the TCRdb D call of TRBD1 is not possible without DNA. This CDR3 has 17 residues. Germline values: CDR1 LGHNA, CDR2 YSLEER. This CDR3 reads CASSQDLGAPAPDTQYF.

The chain is built from TRBV7-9 and TRBJ2-6. CDR1 SEHNR and CDR2 FQNEAQ come from the germline V gene (reference sequence). This CDR3 has 15 amino acids. The CDR3 sequence is CASSSDTSGANVLTF.